The 18 T cell receptor beta chains below were found in one sample sequenced in a study of graft-versus-host responses after intestinal transplantation. Sequencing was performed with immunoSEQ multiplex PCR; in TCRdb, only in-frame clones are kept and a portion is missing. The table records about 15,000 clones, roughly 74% of them present only once. From the graft tissue, intraepithelial and lamina propria lymphocytes were released through processing. Here the sequenced sample was ileum tissue, taken 14 days after transplant. The receptors stem from a human patient who received an intestinal transplant, so some T cells may come from the graft donor.

This chain uses TRBV6-5 with TRBJ2-3, with a tentative D call TRBD2 (5 bases). The CDR3 contains 15 residues. CDR1 is MNHEY, CDR2 SVGAGI, per germline. Trimming took off 4 bases at V and 3 bases at J, with 14 bases between the two ends. CDR3 in amino acids: CASSFPRSGTDTQYF. CDR3 bases: TGTGCCAGCAGTTTTCCGCGTTCGGGAACAGATACGCAGTATTTT.

The chain combines TRBV11-1 with TRBJ1-4, with D unresolved. The germline CDR1 and CDR2 sequences are SGHAT and FQDESV (reference sequence). CDR3 length: 17 residues. The V and J ends lost 1 base and 0 bases respectively, with 12 bases between them. CDR3 DNA: TGTGCCAGCAGCTTAGATCTACGGACTGCAACTAATGAAAAACTGTTTTTT. Translating gives CASSLDLRTATNEKLFF. Full variable domain (outside the CDR3, taken from reference TRBV11-1 and TRBJ1-4): EAEVAQSPRYKITEKSQAVAFWCDPISGHATLYWYRQILGQGPELLVQFQDESVVDDSQLPKDRFSAERLKGVDSTLKIQPAELGDSAMYLCASSLDLRTATNEKLFFGSGTQLSVL.

This clone has only one observation. The CDR3 nucleotides read TGTGCCAGCAGTCCAGCGGTGAATACGCAGTATTTT. This encodes CASSPAVNTQYF. This chain uses TRBV28 with TRBJ2-3, with D tentatively TRBD2 (5 bases). Trimming cost V 5 bases and J 7 bases, with 10 bases left between them. There are 12 residues in the CDR3. Per germline, CDR1 MDHEN and CDR2 SYDVKM.

The rearrangement uses TRBV6-5 and TRBJ2-7, with TRBD2 matching 8 bases. CDR1 MNHEY and CDR2 SVGAGI come from the germline V gene. J was trimmed by 2 bases and V by 2 bases; bases with no gene match: 5. CDR3 length: 15 residues. The CDR3 DNA reads TGTGCCAGCAGTTACGTCGGGGGGGAAGCCTACGAGCAGTACTTC. This sequence encodes CASSYVGGEAYEQYF.

The chain uses TRBV5-1 and TRBJ2-1; 9 positions match TRBD2. The CDR3 is 16 amino acids. J lost 3 bases, V lost 1 base, and 5 bases had no gene match. In germline, CDR1 is SGHRS, CDR2 YFSETQ. CDR3 coding DNA: TGCGCCAGCAGCTTGAGGGCTAGCGGGATCTACAATGAGCAGTTCTTC. Translated: CASSLRASGIYNEQFF.

The V and J genes are TRBV2 and TRBJ2-3; 13 bases fit TRBD2. CDR1 is SNHLY and CDR2 is FYNNEI in the germline V gene. The CDR3 has 18 amino acids. The J segment lost 0 bases and the V segment lost 7 bases, leaving 10 bases of the junction unmatched. The CDR3 spells CASTPRLAGGYSTDTQYF. CDR3 coding DNA: TGTGCCAGCACCCCAAGACTAGCGGGGGGTTATAGCACAGATACGCAGTATTTT.

The CDR3 sequence is CAWGGGSREQFF. CDR3 sequence (DNA): TGTGCCTGGGGCGGGGGTTCTAGAGAGCAGTTCTTC. The chain couples TRBV30 to TRBJ2-1, with 7 bases matching TRBD2. Trimming removed 5 bases from V and 10 bases from J; junction bases left unmatched: 8. Germline-derived CDR1 and CDR2 are GTSNPN and SVGIG (reference sequence). The CDR3 covers 12 residues.

This clone was seen a handful of times. The J gene is TRBJ2-3, the V gene TRBV4-1; 7 positions agree with TRBD2. Germline CDR1 is MGHRA and CDR2 is YSYEKL. CDR3 size: 18 residues. Losses at the gene ends were 1 base for V and 8 bases for J; bases not matched to a gene: 18. Here the CDR3 reads CASSQGWGEGPLRATQYF. The CDR3 nucleotides read TGCGCCAGCAGCCAAGGATGGGGGGAGGGTCCCCTCAGGGCTACGCAGTATTTT.

The chain recombines TRBV9 with TRBJ1-2; 7 nucleotides align to TRBD1. With V trimmed by 4 bases and J by 5 bases, 5 bases remained unmatched. CDR3 length: 13 residues. The germline gives CDR1 SGDLS, CDR2 YYNGEE. Here the CDR3 reads CASSPGTEYGYTF. Written as DNA, the CDR3 is TGTGCCAGCAGCCCAGGGACAGAGTATGGCTACACCTTC. The full variable domain, rest sourced from reference TRBV9 and TRBJ1-2, is DSGVTQTPKHLITATGQRVTLRCSPRSGDLSVYWYQQSLDQGLQFLIQYYNGEERAKGNILERFSAQQFPDLHSELNLSSLELGDSALYFCASSPGTEYGYTFGSGTRLTVV.

This chain connects TRBV5-6 to TRBJ1-1, with TRBD1 identical over 7 bases. CDR3 size: 15 residues. The germline CDR1 and CDR2 sequences are SGHDT and YYEEEE. V shed 3 bases, J shed 0 bases, and the junction held 5 bases outside the gene matches. CDR3 DNA sequence: TGTGCCAGCAGCTGGGGGGACAGCATGAACACTGAAGCTTTCTTT. It encodes CASSWGDSMNTEAFF.

The chain uses TRBV9 and TRBJ1-2; D perhaps matches TRBD1 (6 bases). The germline V gene has CDR1 SGDLS and CDR2 YYNGEE. The V and J ends lost 4 bases and 3 bases respectively, with 13 bases between them. CDR3 length: 14 residues. CDR3 bases: TGTGCCAGCAGCCCGGACAGAGCCTACTATGGCTACACCTTC. It is translated as CASSPDRAYYGYTF.

There are a few counts of this clone. The rearrangement joins TRBV4-1 to TRBJ1-2; D is ambiguous. V was cut by 1 base and J by 7 bases, with 13 bases left in between. The CDR3 spans 14 residues. Germline V lookup: CDR1 MGHRA, CDR2 YSYEKL. The CDR3 sequence is CASSQGASKGGYTF. Written as DNA, the CDR3 is TGCGCCAGCAGCCAAGGAGCCAGTAAGGGTGGCTACACCTTC.

The rearrangement links TRBV7-9 to TRBJ2-5; possibly TRBD2 for D (6 bases). Trimming pared 5 bases from V and 0 bases from J, leaving 10 bases between. CDR1 SEHNR and CDR2 FQNEAQ come from the germline V gene (reference sequence). The CDR3 covers 14 residues. The CDR3 protein is CASSGTVDQETQYF. DNA of the CDR3: TGTGCCAGCAGCGGGACTGTGGACCAAGAGACCCAGTACTTC.

Turning to this clone: This same CDR3 is encoded by further DNA sequences in the sample. CDR3: CASSYQGRTEAFF. DNA for the CDR3: TGTGCCAGCAGTTACCAGGGGCGGACTGAAGCTTTCTTT. The rearrangement links TRBV6-5 to TRBJ1-1; the D gene is possibly TRBD1 (6 bases). V lost 2 bases, J lost 5 bases, and 9 bases lay in between. CDR1 is MNHEY and CDR2 is SVGAGI in the germline V gene. This CDR3 comprises 13 residues.

This clone occurred once. The chain has TRBV6-5 and TRBJ2-3; D is uncertain. Per the germline V gene, CDR1 is MNHEY and CDR2 is SVGAGI. The germline V and J ends were trimmed by 5 bases and 5 bases, with 11 bases remaining between them. The CDR3 is 13 amino acids. CDR3 sequence: CASSPRLGDTQYF. For the CDR3, the DNA is TGTGCCAGCAGTCCCCGCTTGGGAGATACGCAGTATTTT.

The rearrangement uses TRBV10-3 and TRBJ1-4; 7 nucleotides align to TRBD1. The CDR3 has 13 amino acids. Germline CDR1 reads ENHRY; CDR2 reads SYGVKD. Trimming took 11 bases from V and 4 from J; bases not matched to a gene: 7. The CDR3 region is CAARQGFNEKLFF. The CDR3, as DNA: TGTGCCGCTCGACAGGGATTTAATGAAAAACTGTTTTTT.

CDR3 residues: CASSSPGQGRKTQYF. The CDR3, as DNA: TGTGCCAGCAGTTCTCCGGGACAGGGAAGAAAGACCCAGTACTTC. The gene calls are TRBV6-1 and TRBJ2-5, with TRBD1 identical over 9 bases. Germline CDR1 is MNHNS and CDR2 is SASEGT. With 5 bases clipped from V and 6 bases from J, the junction kept 10 bases outside the gene matches. This CDR3 is built from 15 residues.

The genes are TRBV15 and TRBJ2-3, with D possibly being TRBD1 or TRBD2 (7 bases each). The CDR3 spans 15 residues. The V gene's germline CDR1 is LNHNV and CDR2 YYDKDF (reference sequence). V gave up 4 bases and J gave up 6 bases, with 17 bases separating them. The CDR3 here is CATSNAGGRADTQYF. The CDR3 DNA sequence: TGTGCCACCAGCAACGCAGGGGGGAGGGCGGATACGCAGTATTTT.